This TCR beta chain appears in the sequencing data of a study of Graves' ophthalmopathy and Graves' hyperthyroidism (dated by TCRdb to the late 2010s). Context from the whole study: Peripheral blood was collected at initial diagnosis, before any treatment. To tell Graves' ophthalmopathy apart from Graves' hyperthyroidism, and to predict which patients would progress to ophthalmopathy, the study relied on TCR beta repertoire signatures. In total, approximately 130 blood samples were TCR-sequenced: 43 ophthalmopathy, some 80 hyperthyroidism and about 17 hyperthyroidism-to-ophthalmopathy patients. To explore V-J signatures distinguishing ophthalmopathy from hyperthyroidism, a discovery set of about a hundred patients (43 ophthalmopathy, 55 to 60 stable hyperthyroidism) was enrolled. The independent validation cohort included 18 to 20 hyperthyroidism patients plus 17 patients who later progressed from hyperthyroidism to ophthalmopathy. In more than five hyperthyroidism patients, T-cell repertoires of thyroid tissue and blood were compared. Once sampling was done, hyperthyroidism patients were given methimazole at a starting dose of 30 mg daily, while ophthalmopathy patients were given high-dose intravenous methylprednisolone. For training and testing, the 100 or so patients in the discovery cohort were randomly divided in a 7:3 ratio. What the research found in general, with its limitations: In validation, the model predicted ophthalmopathy progression with more than 70% sensitivity and 72.22% specificity; 12 predicted patients were CT-confirmed with GO in a median of approximately six months. Most expanded thyroid clonotypes with frequency above 0.001 were also detected in blood, suggesting blood repertoires may reflect the thyroid immune response. No statistical method was used to set the sample size in advance, and the investigators knew which group each participant was assigned to. Ophthalmopathy was separated from stable hyperthyroidism by the 13-signature model with 87.88% sensitivity and 81% to 83% specificity in cross-validation and with 80%/75% in the test set.

For repertoire sequencing, TCR beta CDR3 regions were amplified from RNA transcripts. A first-round RT-PCR used HTBI primers with the Qiagen OneStep RT-PCR kit, followed by a second-round multiplex PCR, size selection and purification. Libraries were sequenced paired-end with 100 bp reads on an Illumina HiSeq2000. In the paper's pipeline: SOAPnuke was used to process the reads, removing any read that contained adapters or uncalled bases, had a mean Phred below 15, or lacked an exact match to the constant primer or identifier. COPE v1.2.5 was used to merge the high-quality paired reads. Unique nucleotide sequences were defined as clonotypes and aligned to IMGT TRB V, D and J references using MiTCR v1.1. Analysis was restricted to V-J combinations with a frequency above 0.0001, which covered roughly 99% of repertoires. For each V-J combination, a TCR clonal expansion and chaos score was defined as F50 clonal expansion divided by the chaos observed in the TCRdist matrix. Welch's t-statistics and random forest were used to narrow the features down to about a dozen V-J combinations, which were then fed into a naive Bayes classifier. Thyroid-blood repertoire similarity was quantified with the Morisita-Horn index. TCRdb ran its own pipeline on the public reads, namely fastp trimming at Q25 and MiXCR clone calling, and kept in-frame beta chains. CDR3 protein sequences are deduplicated, and each keeps its most common genes and DNA. TCRdb, not the original authors, processed these V and J calls. The sample data list under 800,000 distinct CDR3 sequences, and about 24% of these were observed just once. Approximately 7.7% of the sample is taken by the ten largest.

This clonotype was observed at least ten times. Its cognate antigen has yet to be identified. One base away there is no much larger clone; base qualities are not given. Hyperthyroidism was defined as stable when no progression to ophthalmopathy occurred within 18 months of follow-up. Hyperthyroidism patients were newly diagnosed, with disease duration under 2 months, and aged 18 to 65 years. Patients with other autoimmune diseases, uncontrolled infections, pregnancy or lactation were excluded. Clinical symptoms, serum thyroxine, TRAb, thyroid ultrasound and orbital computed tomography formed the basis of the diagnosis. Ficoll-Paque density gradient centrifugation was used to isolate PBMCs from 9.5 to 10 ml of fresh peripheral blood. Trizol reagent was used to extract the total RNA, and its quality was then checked on an Agilent 2100 Bioanalyzer. From the cysteine up to the phenylalanine, the CDR3 has a length of 18 residues. Of the read, only the CDR3 DNA is kept; its 54 bases are in frame from base 1. The germline V gene supplies CDR1 SNHLY and CDR2 FYNNEI. At the junction V is shortened by 6 bases and J by 4 bases; bases outside the gene matches: 14.

The receptor was isolated from a woman under 30 with stable Graves' hyperthyroidism. Some clones in this sample may be carry-over from other donors' samples. Donor details come from another sample of the same person, matched by shared clones. Recombination joined TRBV2 with TRBJ2-6; TRBD1 fits 8 bases in the junction. Sequencing input: peripheral blood. For the CDR3, the sequence is CASRETLAGGAGANVLTF. The sequenced DNA is TGTGCCAGCAGGGAAACACTTGCAGGGGGCGCGGGGGCCAACGTCCTGACTTTC.